This T cell receptor (beta chain) came from a study of OX40 agonist ivuxolimab in advanced cancers. Overall study: Hepatocellular carcinoma, melanoma, renal cell or head and neck cancer occurred in dose-escalation patients.

Study-wide results and limits: On average, CD8+ T cells had more expanded clones than CD4+.

For this clone: Antigen: not known.

Between the trimmed V and J ends, which lost 3 bases and 9 bases, there was a span of 18 bases. CDR1 is SGHVS and CDR2 is FQNEAQ in the germline V gene. The CDR3 is 16 residues long. Clones were sequenced by immunoSEQ multiplex PCR, and TCRdb holds only the in-frame ones, with some missing. The sample includes 70,000 to 75,000 clones, approximately 83% of them seen just once. The rearrangement joins TRBV7-8 to TRBJ1-6; D is perhaps TRBD1 (6 bases). The sequencing here drew on CD4+ or CD8+ T cells sorted from blood, taken in a trial of the OX40 agonist ivuxolimab. The origin of this receptor is an adult with an advanced solid tumor such as melanoma, head and neck, liver or kidney cancer. CDR3 amino acids: CASSFTRQATGSPLHF. The CDR3 DNA follows: TGTGCCAGCAGCTTCACTAGACAGGCTACGGGTTCACCCCTCCACTTT.